This T cell receptor beta chain was obtained from a study of OX40 agonist ivuxolimab in advanced cancers. Turning to the study itself: Age averaged around 58 years (range roughly 20 to 90), and 82.7% were male.

Generated by immunoSEQ multiplex PCR, the TCRdb table keeps only in-frame clones and is missing some. This sample has about 47,000 clones, with approximately 80% found just once. The specimen comprised CD4+ or CD8+ T cells sorted from blood, sampled in a trial of the OX40 agonist ivuxolimab. The sequence was collected from an adult with an advanced solid tumor such as melanoma, head and neck, liver or kidney cancer.

The chain's CDR3 is CASSSLDRSYEQYF. The CDR3 region has the DNA TGTGCCAGCAGCTCACTGGACAGGTCCTACGAGCAGTACTTC. The chain recombines TRBV7-9 with TRBJ2-7; 7 bases fit TRBD1. Trimming at V came to 4 bases and at J to 1 base, leaving 4 bases not matched to a gene. Per germline, CDR1 SEHNR and CDR2 FQNEAQ (reference sequence). There are 14 residues in the CDR3.